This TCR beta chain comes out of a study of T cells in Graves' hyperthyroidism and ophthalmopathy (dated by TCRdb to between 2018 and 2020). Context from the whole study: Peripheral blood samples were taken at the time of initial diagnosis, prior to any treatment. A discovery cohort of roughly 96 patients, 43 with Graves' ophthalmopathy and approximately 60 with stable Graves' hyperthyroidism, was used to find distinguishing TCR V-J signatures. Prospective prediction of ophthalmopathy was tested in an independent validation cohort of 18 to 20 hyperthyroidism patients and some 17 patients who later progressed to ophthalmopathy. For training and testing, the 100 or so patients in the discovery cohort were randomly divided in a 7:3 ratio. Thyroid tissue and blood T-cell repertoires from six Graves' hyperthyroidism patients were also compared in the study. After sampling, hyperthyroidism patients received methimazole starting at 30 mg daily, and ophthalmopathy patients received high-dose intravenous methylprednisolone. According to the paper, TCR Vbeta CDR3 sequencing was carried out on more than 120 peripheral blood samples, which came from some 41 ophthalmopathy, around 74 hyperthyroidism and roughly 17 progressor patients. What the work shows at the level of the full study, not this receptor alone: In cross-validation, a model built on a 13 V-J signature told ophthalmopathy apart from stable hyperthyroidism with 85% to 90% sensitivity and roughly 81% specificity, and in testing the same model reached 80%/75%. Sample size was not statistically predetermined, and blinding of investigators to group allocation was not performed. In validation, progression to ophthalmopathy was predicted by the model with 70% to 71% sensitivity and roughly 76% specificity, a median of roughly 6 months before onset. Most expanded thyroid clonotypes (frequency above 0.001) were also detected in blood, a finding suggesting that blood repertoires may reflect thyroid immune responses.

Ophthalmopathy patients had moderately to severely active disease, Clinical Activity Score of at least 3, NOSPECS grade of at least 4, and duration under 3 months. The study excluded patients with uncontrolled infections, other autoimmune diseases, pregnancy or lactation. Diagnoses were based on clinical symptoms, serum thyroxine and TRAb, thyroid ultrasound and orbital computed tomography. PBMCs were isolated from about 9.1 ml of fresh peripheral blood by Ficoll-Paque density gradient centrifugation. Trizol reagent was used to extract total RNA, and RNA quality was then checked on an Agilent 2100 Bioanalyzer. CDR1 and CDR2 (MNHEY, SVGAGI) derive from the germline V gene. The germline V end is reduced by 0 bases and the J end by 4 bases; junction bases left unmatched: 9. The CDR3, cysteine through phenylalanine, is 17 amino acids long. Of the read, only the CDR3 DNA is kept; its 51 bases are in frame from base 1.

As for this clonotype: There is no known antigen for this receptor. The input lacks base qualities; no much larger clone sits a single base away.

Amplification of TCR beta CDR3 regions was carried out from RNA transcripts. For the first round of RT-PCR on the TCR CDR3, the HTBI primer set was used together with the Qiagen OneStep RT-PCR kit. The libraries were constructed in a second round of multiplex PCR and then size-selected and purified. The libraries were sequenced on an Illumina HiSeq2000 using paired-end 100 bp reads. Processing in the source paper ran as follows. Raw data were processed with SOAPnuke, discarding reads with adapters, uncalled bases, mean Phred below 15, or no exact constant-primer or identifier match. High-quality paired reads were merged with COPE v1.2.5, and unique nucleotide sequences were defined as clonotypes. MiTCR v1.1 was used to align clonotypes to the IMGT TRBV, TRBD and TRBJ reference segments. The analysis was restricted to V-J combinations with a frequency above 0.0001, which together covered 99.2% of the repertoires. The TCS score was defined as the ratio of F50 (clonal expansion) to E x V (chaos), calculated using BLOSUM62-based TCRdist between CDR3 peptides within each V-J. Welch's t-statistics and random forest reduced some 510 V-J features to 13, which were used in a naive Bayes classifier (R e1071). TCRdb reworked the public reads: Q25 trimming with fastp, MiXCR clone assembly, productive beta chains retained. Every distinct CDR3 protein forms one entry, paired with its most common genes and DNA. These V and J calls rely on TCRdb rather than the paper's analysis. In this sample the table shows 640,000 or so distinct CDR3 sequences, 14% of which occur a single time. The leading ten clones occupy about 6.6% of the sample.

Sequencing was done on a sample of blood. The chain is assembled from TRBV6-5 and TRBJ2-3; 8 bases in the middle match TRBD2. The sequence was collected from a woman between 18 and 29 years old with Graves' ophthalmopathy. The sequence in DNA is TGTGCCAGCAGTTACTCAGGGGCAGGCGGGAGGCCAGATACGCAGTATTTT. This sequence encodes CASSYSGAGGRPDTQYF.